This T cell receptor beta chain was identified in a study of Ad26.COV2.S vaccination and SARS-CoV-2 variants (dated by TCRdb to 2020 to 2022). Turning to the overall study: Vaccine-arm donors came from COV1001, a multicentre, randomized, double-blind, placebo-controlled phase I-IIa trial of Ad26.COV2.S in healthy adults. Blinding of investigators to trial group allocation was maintained during experiments and outcome assessment. Trial participants were randomized into five groups of five, in which low-dose or high-dose Ad26.COV2.S was given once or twice, or placebo was given on both occasions. A total of roughly 30 samples were included in the TCR-sequenced set, comprising roughly 19 Ad26.COV2.S vaccine recipients, 5 placebo recipients and 8 SARS-CoV-2 convalescent individuals. TCRbeta repertoire sequencing served as the tool for gauging how specific and how broad the SARS-CoV-2-reactive T cell receptors were following Ad26.COV2.S vaccination. Ad26.COV2.S was administered intramuscularly at 5 x 10^10 or 1 x 10^11 viral particles, either as a single shot or as two shots given 56 days apart.

Taken with the paper, the label for treatment or condition translates to: 15 to 20 received Ad26.COV2.S at low or high dose, single or two shots; about 5 received placebo; per-sample allocation not given. Repertoires of vaccine and placebo recipients were sequenced from samples collected on day 63 after the first injection. In Cohort 1b, around 23 adults aged 18-55 years were enrolled at a single site in Boston, USA, between 29 July and 7 August 2020. Ad26.COV2.S consisted of a replication-incompetent adenovirus type 26 vector by which a prefusion-stabilized SARS-CoV-2 spike protein from the original Wuhan strain was expressed. Notes on this clone: No antigen is known for it. Base quality data are lacking; no much larger clone is found one base away.

TCRbeta CDR3 regions were sequenced with the immunoSEQ Assay. After extraction, genomic DNA underwent amplification by bias-controlled multiplex PCR, followed by high-throughput sequencing. Processing in the source paper ran as follows. Collapsing and filtering of sequences were performed to quantify the absolute abundance of each unique TCRbeta CDR3 region. T cell fraction was estimated by normalizing TCRbeta template counts to usable DNA, which was measured by amplifying reference genes present in all nucleated cells. Repertoire TCRs were annotated as SARS-CoV-2-specific when V gene, CDR3 amino acid sequence and J gene were exactly matched to a known reactive TCR set. The reference SARS-CoV-2 TCR set was obtained from MIRA and was filtered for enrichment in COVID-19-positive ImmuneCODE repertoires, whereby public or cross-reactive TCRs were removed. Drawing on the MIRA antigens, annotated TCRs were analysed further at the level of specific ORF or position within ORF. Breadth was defined as the number of annotated unique rearrangements divided by the total number of unique productive rearrangements, and depth was defined as the summed frequency of the annotated unique rearrangements. TCR breadth was compared between groups using two-sided Wilcoxon rank-sum tests. Entries here come from immuneACCESS through TCRdb and include only in-frame sequences with V and J called. Some clones fail to appear in such tables; in the studies checked, an unresolved V gene covers under half of the shortfall, and the cause of the remainder is unknown. V and J calls plus clone size are reproduced from that table; the DNA served to infer D and trimming. The sample profile shows roughly 680,000 clones; around 92% of them were found once. The ten largest make up roughly 1.5% of the sample.

From the cysteine through the phenylalanine, the CDR3 covers 12 amino acids. CDR3 DNA only is kept here, 36 bases in frame from base 1. The germline V gene yields SGDLS for CDR1 and YYNGEE for CDR2. The junction carries 12 bases between V and J, which are trimmed by 4 bases and 10 bases respectively. What the work shows at the level of the full study, not this receptor alone: It was noted by the authors that total T cell responses may have been underestimated by the TCR breadth and depth analyses. The study was not powered for comparison of responses between vaccine doses or regimens. After vaccination, substantial breadth of spike-specific CD8+ and CD4+ T cell responses was reported. Ad26.COV2.S recipients had higher spike-specific TCR breadth than placebo recipients (P = 0.0014). Non-spike TCR breadth was comparable between vaccine and placebo recipients, consistent with the vaccine containing only spike.

The specimen was peripheral blood, collected in a trial of Ad26.COV2.S vaccine versus placebo. This clonotype originated in a person aged 18-65 years who received the Ad26.COV2.S COVID-19 vaccine or a placebo. The chain is assembled from TRBV9 and TRBJ2-1; the D region possibly corresponds to TRBD1 (6 bases align). CDR3 sequence: CASSSQGREQFF. The nucleotide sequence is given as TGTGCCAGCAGCTCACAGGGTCGGGAGCAGTTCTTC.